This T cell receptor beta chain was documented in a study of T cells in lung cancer brain metastases. Background on the study: Most patients, about 90% of the roughly 20, got no therapy between primary and metastasis resection. Study results and limitations: Most clones were lesion-specific, with limited overlap between paired lesions (Morisita roughly 0.2). Effects of preoperative corticosteroids on T cell infiltration in brain metastases could not be controlled.

The germline V gene encodes CDR1 SEHNR and CDR2 FQNEAQ (reference sequence). The CDR3 runs to 15 residues. Measured with immunoSEQ multiplex PCR; TCRdb has only the in-frame clones, and not every one. The sample shows some 5,100 clones, roughly 82% of them seen only once. About this clone: The antigen remains undetermined. An end of the junction does not agree with germline; a read error may underlie this.

This TCR was recovered from a man in his fifties with non-small cell lung cancer that had spread to the brain. The chain recombines TRBV7-9 with TRBJ2-5, with TRBD2 matching 10 bases. Sequenced: tumor tissue from a brain metastasis. Here the CDR3 reads CASRLAGGRLETQYF. The CDR3 nucleotides read TGTGCCAGCAGGTTAGCGGGGGGCCGTTTGGAGACCCAGTACTTC.